This T cell receptor beta chain was recovered during a study of molecular identifiers for immune sequencing clone quantification. This clonotype was observed at least ten times. TCRdb fed the PCR reads into MiXCR, producing one record per CDR3 protein. The sample consists of some 320,000 distinct CDR3 sequences, 20% to 25% of them appearing once. Naive CD8 T cells underwent sorting with the CD8+CD4-CCR7+CD45RA+ definition. The CDR3 sequence is 17 residues long. Germline V gene sequence: CDR1 KGHDR, CDR2 SFDVKD. V lost 3 bases to trimming and J lost 4 bases, with 17 bases between them. Sequenced input: naive CD8+ T cells from blood, with Jurkat cell RNA spiked in. Subset meaning: FACS-sorted CD8+CD4-CCR7+CD45RA+ naive T cells. The rearrangement links TRBV24-1 to TRBJ2-2, with D tentatively TRBD2 (6 bases). The TCR was taken from a human donor in good health. Some libraries in this study had Jurkat cell RNA spiked in. For the CDR3, the DNA is TGTGCCACCAGTGATCGTCGGACTACCCGATTCACCGGGGAGCTGTTTTTT. It is translated as CATSDRRTTRFTGELFF.